Sequencing of this T cell receptor beta chain was carried out in a study of T cells in narcolepsy. Whole-study context: Enrolled donors included narcolepsy type 1 or type 2 patients and healthy controls.

General study results and limits: Comparing one patient's CSF and blood CD4+ clonotypes highlighted HCRT- and TRIB2-specific autoreactive clonotypes. In some patient and control memory CD4+ samples, autoreactive clones were absent.

With regard to this clone: What it binds is not known.

Generated by immunoSEQ multiplex PCR, the TCRdb table keeps only in-frame clones and is missing some. Counted here are under 35,000 clones, more than 70% occurring once; the ten biggest clones make up 1% to 1.2%. The TCR was taken from a human donor in good health. The source material was memory (CD45RA-) CD4+ T cells from blood.

The CDR3 region is CASSLGSSGGQEQFF. The CDR3 bases are TGTGCCAGCAGCTTAGGTTCTAGCGGGGGGCAGGAGCAGTTCTTC. This chain joins TRBV7-2 and TRBJ2-1; 11 bases agree with TRBD2. Per germline, CDR1 SGHTA and CDR2 FQGNSA. This CDR3 is built from 15 residues. The junction had 6 bases not matched to a gene; V was cut back by 1 base and J by 10 bases. Drawing the rest from reference TRBV7-2 and TRBJ2-1, the complete variable domain is GAGVSQSPSNKVTEKGKDVELRCDPISGHTALYWYRQSLGQGLEFLIYFQGNSAPDKSGLPSDRFSAERTGGSVSTLTIQRTQQEDSAVYLCASSLGSSGGQEQFFGPGTRLTVL.